A selection of T cell receptor beta chains follows, all from one sample in a study of cytomegalovirus exposure and HLA in healthy donors. Clones were read by immunoSEQ multiplex PCR, and TCRdb kept only the in-frame ones, dropping some. This table holds 120,000 or so clones, 80% found once. Sample: PBMCs. The receptors here all came from a man under 40 in good health and CMV-seropositive. The CDR3 runs from the conserved cysteine through the conserved F or W. D genes are given only for firm matches. Size values are once, few and many counts, or a class for expanded clones, and some rows have none.

NA	TRBJ2-1	TRBV2	NA	CASSEQGLSSYNEQFF	TGTGCCAGCAGTGAACAGGGCCTGAGCTCCTACAATGAGCAGTTCTTC
NA	TRBJ2-7	TRBV5-1	NA	CASSLIPGQESYEQYF	TGCGCCAGCAGCTTAATACCGGGACAAGAGTCCTACGAGCAGTACTTC
TRBD2	TRBJ2-1	TRBV5-5	NA	CASSLWAGGSYNEQFF	TGTGCCAGCAGCTTGTGGGCGGGGGGCTCCTACAATGAGCAGTTCTTC
TRBD2	TRBJ2-5	TRBV5-1	NA	CASSLGLAGVETQYF	TGCGCCAGCAGCTTGGGACTAGCGGGGGTTGAGACCCAGTACTTC
NA	TRBJ1-6	TRBV6-1	NA	CASSPGVGSPLHF	TGTGCCAGCAGTCCAGGGGTAGGATCACCCCTCCACTTT
NA	TRBJ1-1	TRBV4-1	NA	CASSPRVGTEAFF	TGCGCCAGCAGCCCCCGGGTCGGCACTGAAGCTTTCTTT
NA	TRBJ1-5	TRBV15	NA	CATSRIGGASEQPQHF	TGTGCCACCAGCAGAATCGGGGGGGCATCTGAGCAGCCCCAGCATTTT
NA	TRBJ2-2	TRBV7-3	NA	CASSPTGNTGELFF	TGTGCCAGCAGCCCTACAGGGAACACCGGGGAGCTGTTTTTT
NA	TRBJ1-1	TRBV7-3	NA	CASSLIRGSMNTEAFF	TGTGCCAGCAGCTTAATCCGGGGGTCTATGAACACTGAAGCTTTCTTT
NA	TRBJ1-2	TRBV5-1	NA	CASSFTFDSYGYTF	TGCGCCAGCAGCTTTACCTTCGACAGCTATGGCTACACCTTC
NA	TRBJ2-7	TRBV6-6	few	CASNIDSSYEQYF	TGTGCCAGCAATATTGACAGTTCCTACGAGCAGTACTTC
TRBD1	TRBJ1-2	TRBV18	once	CASSLGTGDGYTF	TGTGCCAGCTCACTCGGGACAGGTGATGGCTACACCTTC
NA	TRBJ2-3	TRBV29-1	NA	CSVPGGVAGTDTQYF	TGCAGCGTACCCGGGGGAGTAGCGGGCACAGATACGCAGTATTTT
NA	TRBJ2-7	TRBV6-5	NA	CASGRASNEQYF	TGTGCCAGCGGCAGGGCTTCCAACGAGCAGTACTTC
TRBD1	TRBJ2-7	TRBV6-5	NA	CASRDRGGPYEQYF	TGTGCCAGCAGAGACAGGGGGGGGCCCTACGAGCAGTACTTC
NA	TRBJ1-4	TRBV4-2	NA	CASSQGGVGEKLFF	TGTGCCAGCAGCCAAGGGGGGGTCGGGGAAAAACTGTTTTTT
NA	TRBJ2-5	TRBV10-3	NA	CAISVRRSNSQYQETQYF	TGTGCCATCAGTGTTAGGCGGTCGAATAGCCAATATCAAGAGACCCAGTACTTC
TRBD2	TRBJ2-1	TRBV28	NA	CASRLSGGARNEQFF	TGTGCCAGCAGGCTTAGCGGGGGGGCTAGGAATGAGCAGTTCTTC
TRBD2	TRBJ2-1	TRBV5-1	NA	CASSPRTSGGEQFF	TGCGCCAGCAGCCCTCGGACTAGCGGGGGGGAGCAGTTCTTC
NA	TRBJ2-3	TRBV5-1	NA	CASSLSRGGAVTDTQYF	TGCGCCAGCAGCTTGTCTAGAGGGGGGGCCGTGACAGATACGCAGTATTTT
TRBD2	TRBJ2-3	TRBV6-4	NA	CASSDSSGGADTQYF	TGTGCCAGCAGTGACTCTAGCGGGGGGGCAGATACGCAGTATTTT
TRBD2	TRBJ2-5	TRBV7-3	few	CASSPEGSGGAETQYF	TGTGCCAGCAGCCCGGAGGGTAGCGGGGGGGCGGAGACCCAGTACTTC
TRBD1	TRBJ1-1	TRBV19	NA	CASSFTGGHTEAFF	TGTGCCAGTAGTTTCACAGGGGGCCACACTGAAGCTTTCTTT
NA	TRBJ1-1	TRBV29-1	few	CSVLTARNTEAFF	TGCAGCGTTCTCACAGCCCGGAACACTGAAGCTTTCTTT
TRBD1	TRBJ1-6	TRBV19	NA	CASSIEDRVNSPLHF	TGTGCCAGTAGTATAGAGGACAGGGTCAACTCACCCCTCCACTTT
NA	TRBJ2-7	TRBV10-1	NA	CASSVGRYSDEQYF	TGCGCCAGCAGTGTTGGCAGGTACTCGGACGAGCAGTACTTC
NA	TRBJ2-3	TRBV2	NA	CASSESRRDCEYF	TGTGCCAGCAGTGAATCGAGGAGGGATTGTGAGTATTTT
NA	TRBJ2-1	TRBV5-1	NA	CASSWDTYNEQFF	TGCGCCAGCAGCTGGGACACATACAATGAGCAGTTCTTC
NA	TRBJ2-3	TRBV2	NA	CASSGGEDTQYF	TGTGCCAGCAGTGGAGGAGAAGATACGCAGTATTTT
NA	TRBJ1-5	TRBV28	once	CASSSTPGRHQPQHF	TGTGCCAGCAGTTCTACCCCCGGGAGGCATCAGCCCCAGCATTTT
TRBD2	TRBJ2-3	TRBV13	NA	CASRGRGDRTDTQYF	TGTGCCAGCAGAGGGCGGGGGGACCGCACAGATACGCAGTATTTT
TRBD1	TRBJ2-7	TRBV6-5	NA	CASSTGGTGWEQYF	TGTGCCAGCAGTACGGGTGGGACAGGGTGGGAGCAGTACTTC
NA	TRBJ2-1	TRBV19	few	CASSRTTRGEQFF	TGTGCCAGTAGTAGGACTACTCGGGGTGAGCAGTTCTTC
NA	TRBJ1-1	TRBV19	NA	CASLDRRRNTEAFF	TGTGCCAGCTTAGACAGGCGGCGGAACACTGAAGCTTTCTTT
TRBD1	TRBJ1-2	TRBV7-2	NA	CASSLRDRVDGYTF	TGTGCCAGCAGCTTAAGGGACAGGGTAGATGGCTACACCTTC